This T cell receptor beta chain was captured by sequencing in a study of graft-versus-host responses after intestinal transplantation. The data were produced by immunoSEQ multiplex PCR, yet TCRdb's version contains in-frame clones alone and is incomplete. The sample records around 12,000 clones, 70% to 85% being singletons. Remarks on this clone: Its antigen is undetermined. The germline gene is not matched at one end of the junction; a read error may be the cause.

The study, taken as a whole, reports: Recipient bone marrow held GvH clones, some seen earlier in ileum or blood.

The sample consisted of PBMCs, taken roughly 300 days after intestinal transplant. This TCR came from a human patient who received an intestinal transplant, so some T cells may come from the graft donor.

The CDR3 is CAGSPPEGYEQYF. The DNA for the CDR3 is TGTGCCGGCTCACCACCGGAGGGTTACGAGCAGTACTTC. This chain joins TRBV18 and TRBJ2-7; a weak D match, TRBD2 (6 bases). There are 13 residues in the CDR3. Germline V gene data show CDR1 as KGHSH and CDR2 as LQKENI.